Shown below are 26 T cell receptor beta chains from a single sample sequenced in a study of control samples from healthy donors and cancer patients. Clones were sequenced by immunoSEQ multiplex PCR, and TCRdb holds only the in-frame ones, with some missing. The table records 400,000 to 500,000 clones, 75% to 95% of them present only once. The sequencing input was PBMCs. These receptors were collected from a man between 35 and 55 years old with head and neck cancer.

V usage is TRBV2 and J usage is TRBJ1-2; tentative D call: TRBD1 (5 bases). CDR1 and CDR2 from the germline V gene are SNHLY and FYNNEI. The CDR3 is 15 amino acids. V was shortened by 5 bases and J by 7 bases, with 20 bases between the two germline ends. CDR3 amino acids: CASSTSEGLLGGYTF. In DNA form, the CDR3 reads TGTGCCAGCAGTACGAGCGAGGGGCTTTTAGGTGGCTACACCTTC.

The rearrangement joins TRBV5-1 to TRBJ2-1, with no clear D. This CDR3 region has 15 residues. Germline V CDR1 and CDR2: SGHRS, YFSETQ. Trimming cost V 0 bases and J 0 bases, with 7 bases left between them. DNA of the CDR3: TGCGCCAGCAGCTTGGCCGCTGCCTCCTACAATGAGCAGTTCTTC. Encoded protein: CASSLAAASYNEQFF.

The rearrangement links TRBV6-5 to TRBJ1-1; 8 bases fit TRBD1. J gave up 5 bases and V 2 bases, and 7 bases lay outside the gene matches. This CDR3 comprises 15 residues. CDR1 and CDR2 from the germline V gene are MNHEY and SVGAGI. Here the CDR3 reads CASSYPGQGRTEAFF. In DNA, the CDR3 is TGTGCCAGCAGTTACCCCGGACAGGGAAGAACTGAAGCTTTCTTT.

In the case of this clone: The same CDR3 is also encoded by other DNA sequences in this sample. The chain joins TRBV19 to TRBJ1-1; D remains unclear. CDR3 length equals 13 residues. Trimming stripped 5 bases from V and 1 base from J, with 8 bases between. CDR1 is LNHDA and CDR2 is SQIVND in the germline V gene (reference sequence). CDR3 loop: CASSRTGNTEAFF. In DNA form, the CDR3 reads TGTGCCAGTAGTCGTACGGGGAACACTGAAGCTTTCTTT.

The chain links TRBV7-2 to TRBJ2-7; 7 bases are a match to TRBD2. CDR1 SGHTA and CDR2 FQGNSA come from the germline V gene. V shed 2 bases and J 1 base; nucleotides not matched to a gene: 2. The CDR3 consists of 14 residues. The CDR3 sequence: CASSLSGASYEQYF. In DNA, the CDR3 is TGTGCCAGCAGCTTAAGCGGGGCTTCCTACGAGCAGTACTTC.

Details on this clone: This same CDR3 is encoded by further DNA sequences in the sample. The genes are TRBV5-1 and TRBJ1-2; 7 nucleotides line up with TRBD1. Germline V gene lookup returns CDR1 SGHRS and CDR2 YFSETQ. The CDR3 extends over 15 amino acids. V trimming: 4 bases; J trimming: 3 bases; junction bases outside the gene matches: 9. The CDR3 protein is CASSLDRVEYYGYTF. The CDR3 DNA is TGCGCCAGCAGCCTTGACAGGGTTGAATACTATGGCTACACCTTC.

This rearrangement joins TRBV10-1 to TRBJ1-1; D call uncertain. This CDR3 is 12 amino acids long. V lost 5 bases and J lost 5, with 9 bases in between. Germline values: CDR1 WNHNN, CDR2 SYGVQD (reference sequence). The CDR3 DNA sequence: TGCGCCAGCAGTCAGGACCGGACTGAAGCTTTCTTT. This sequence encodes CASSQDRTEAFF.

The CDR3 DNA reads as TGTGCCAGCAGCGTCACAGGGAGAAGGGTAGAAGCTTTCTTT. This sequence encodes CASSVTGRRVEAFF. This chain joins TRBV7-2 and TRBJ1-1, with TRBD1 as a possible D gene (6 bases). From germline, CDR1 is SGHTA and CDR2 FQGNSA. This CDR3 has 14 amino acids. V lost 5 bases and J 8 bases, leaving 18 bases between the germline ends.

This clone was recorded once. The V gene is TRBV4-1, the J gene TRBJ1-5; 8 positions match TRBD1. The trim removed 6 bases at V and 0 bases at J, leaving 4 bases unmatched. Germline V CDR1 and CDR2: MGHRA, YSYEKL. The CDR3 spans 15 residues. DNA for the CDR3: TGCGCCAGCAGGTCGACAGGGGATAGCAATCAGCCCCAGCATTTT. Amino acids: CASRSTGDSNQPQHF.

The V and J genes are TRBV28 and TRBJ2-7; D possibly uses TRBD1 or TRBD2 (5 bases each). V shed 6 bases and J shed 2 bases, with 17 bases lying between them. In germline, CDR1 is MDHEN, CDR2 SYDVKM. CDR3 length equals 15 residues. CDR3 bases: TGTGCCAGCAGCCGCGAGAGGGGCATCACCTACGAGCAGTACTTC. This sequence encodes CASSRERGITYEQYF.

This clone was seen only a few times. The rearrangement links TRBV11-2 to TRBJ2-7; 12 bases map to TRBD1. The CDR3 runs to 16 residues. CDR1 and CDR2 (germline): SGHAT, FQNNGV. The V segment lost 5 bases and the J segment 1 base; nucleotides outside the gene matches: 6. CDR3 protein: CASSQPGQGASYEQYF. CDR3 sequence (DNA): TGTGCCAGCAGCCAGCCGGGACAGGGGGCTTCCTACGAGCAGTACTTC.

V usage is TRBV3-1 (or the pseudogene TRBV3-2) and J usage is TRBJ1-2, with 9 bases matching TRBD1. Germline-derived CDR1 and CDR2 are LGHDT and YNNKEL (reference sequence). V was clipped by 5 bases and J by 6 bases; unmatched bases: 10. This CDR3 comprises 15 residues. The CDR3 loop is CASSKRDRVRDGYTF. CDR3 DNA sequence: TGTGCCAGCAGCAAACGGGACAGGGTGAGGGATGGCTACACCTTC.

The rearrangement joins TRBV6-5 to TRBJ1-2; 7 bases match TRBD1. The germline V gene encodes CDR1 MNHEY and CDR2 SVGAGI. This CDR3 region has 13 residues. V gave up 5 bases and J gave up 5 bases; unmatched junction bases: 5. DNA of the CDR3: TGTGCCAGCAGTCCAACAGGGGAATATGGCTACACCTTC. Translation: CASSPTGEYGYTF.

This clone was picked up one time. The V and J genes are TRBV6-1 and TRBJ2-7, with a possible D match to TRBD1 (6 bases). Looked up from germline, CDR1 is MNHNS and CDR2 is SASEGT. The V and J ends lost 3 bases and 3 bases respectively, with 15 bases between them. There are 15 residues in the CDR3. The CDR3 reads CASSETGTRGYEQYF. The CDR3 coding sequence is TGTGCCAGCAGTGAGACGGGGACAAGGGGCTACGAGCAGTACTTC.

The J gene is TRBJ2-6, the V gene TRBV19; no firm D call. Germline V gene sequence: CDR1 LNHDA, CDR2 SQIVND (reference sequence). V shed 2 bases and J shed 0 bases, with 5 bases lying between them. The length of the CDR3 is 15 residues. CDR3 region: CASSIYHSGANVLTF. The CDR3 DNA sequence: TGTGCCAGTAGTATATACCACTCTGGGGCCAACGTCCTGACTTTC.

In DNA, the CDR3 is TGTGCCAGTAGTGACCGGGCTAGGGGGGAGACCCAGTACTTC. Translated: CASSDRARGETQYF. The chain uses TRBV19 and TRBJ2-5; maybe TRBD1 (6 bases). Germline V gene data show CDR1 as LNHDA and CDR2 as SQIVND (reference sequence). V was cut by 5 bases and J by 5 bases, with 15 bases left in between. The CDR3 contains 14 residues.

The J gene is TRBJ1-2, the V gene TRBV7-2, with TRBD1 as a possible D gene (5 bases). The CDR3 is made up of 14 amino acids. The ends were cut back, 5 bases at V and 4 bases at J, with 14 bases in the middle. Looked up from germline, CDR1 is SGHTA and CDR2 is FQGNSA. In nucleotides, the CDR3 is TGTGCCAGCAGCCCCGGCCCGACAGTCTATGGCTACACCTTC. Translated, it gives CASSPGPTVYGYTF.

The V gene is TRBV9, the J gene TRBJ1-5; D not certain. Germline V gene sequence: CDR1 SGDLS, CDR2 YYNGEE. V lost 3 bases and J lost 4, with 14 bases in between. The CDR3 is 15 amino acids. CDR3 sequence: CASSGHGGLNQPQHF. CDR3 sequence (DNA): TGTGCCAGCAGCGGTCATGGAGGGCTAAATCAGCCCCAGCATTTT.

The rearrangement joins TRBV27 to TRBJ1-5; perhaps TRBD1 as D (5 bases). The V gene lost 3 bases and the J gene lost 0 bases, with 21 bases spanning the gap. The germline gives CDR1 MNHEY, CDR2 SMNVEV (reference sequence). The CDR3 has 19 residues. The CDR3: CASSLNLRQGNNSNQPQHF. The CDR3 bases are TGTGCCAGCAGTTTGAACTTGCGGCAGGGCAACAATAGCAATCAGCCCCAGCATTTT.

The genes are TRBV30 and TRBJ1-6, with D unresolved. CDR1 GTSNPN and CDR2 SVGIG come from the germline V gene (reference sequence). This CDR3 comprises 13 residues. V was shortened by 5 bases and J by 13 bases, with 18 bases between the two germline ends. CDR3 nucleotide sequence: TGTGCCTGGCAGGAAGGGCCGCCTGTCCCCCTCCACTTT. Amino acids: CAWQEGPPVPLHF.

The chain recombines TRBV28 with TRBJ1-2, with D unclear. Trimming removed 5 bases at V and 4 bases at J, with 8 bases between. Germline loops: CDR1 MDHEN, CDR2 SYDVKM. This CDR3 contains 12 residues. The CDR3 DNA reads as TGTGCCAGCAGTCGGACGGGCTATGGCTACACCTTC. This gives the protein CASSRTGYGYTF.

CDR3 nucleotide sequence: TGTGCCAGCACCCGGCTGCTAAACACCGGGGAGCTGTTTTTT. Its translation is CASTRLLNTGELFF. The gene calls are TRBV2 and TRBJ2-2; D not resolved. The CDR3 totals 14 residues. Trimming took off 7 bases at V and 2 bases at J, with 11 bases between the two ends. Germline CDR1 reads SNHLY; CDR2 reads FYNNEI.

This clone has a single count. This rearrangement joins TRBV15 to TRBJ2-2; 14 positions agree with TRBD2. The germline V gene encodes CDR1 LNHNV and CDR2 YYDKDF (reference sequence). J lost 1 base, V lost 5 bases, and 3 bases had no gene match. This CDR3 has 17 amino acids. The CDR3 spells CATSGGLAGGNTGELFF. The CDR3 DNA sequence: TGTGCCACCAGCGGTGGACTAGCGGGAGGGAACACCGGGGAGCTGTTTTTT.

V and J are TRBV27 and TRBJ2-7; perhaps D is TRBD1 or TRBD2 (5 bases each). CDR3 length: 12 residues. Trimming removed 3 bases from V and 5 bases from J, with 8 bases in between. The germline gives CDR1 MNHEY, CDR2 SMNVEV (reference sequence). The CDR3 DNA reads as TGTGCCAGCAGTTTCTTGGGGGACGAGCAGTACTTC. Encoded protein: CASSFLGDEQYF.

This chain links TRBV19 with TRBJ1-2, with no clear D. CDR1 LNHDA and CDR2 SQIVND come from the germline V gene (reference sequence). Deletions cut 8 bases from V and 4 bases from J, with 20 bases between. The CDR3 loop spans 15 amino acids. The CDR3 reads CASSPGGGLLYGYTF. CDR3 DNA: TGTGCCAGTTCCCCTGGCGGAGGCCTCCTCTATGGCTACACCTTC.

V gene TRBV4-3 combines with J gene TRBJ2-3; D call uncertain. The V gene lost 0 bases and the J gene lost 0 bases, with 13 bases spanning the gap. Looked up from germline, CDR1 is LGHNA and CDR2 is YSLEER. The CDR3 runs to 17 residues. The CDR3 nucleotides read TGCGCCAGCAGCCAAGATTTCCCGGCTACTAGCACAGATACGCAGTATTTT. As protein: CASSQDFPATSTDTQYF.